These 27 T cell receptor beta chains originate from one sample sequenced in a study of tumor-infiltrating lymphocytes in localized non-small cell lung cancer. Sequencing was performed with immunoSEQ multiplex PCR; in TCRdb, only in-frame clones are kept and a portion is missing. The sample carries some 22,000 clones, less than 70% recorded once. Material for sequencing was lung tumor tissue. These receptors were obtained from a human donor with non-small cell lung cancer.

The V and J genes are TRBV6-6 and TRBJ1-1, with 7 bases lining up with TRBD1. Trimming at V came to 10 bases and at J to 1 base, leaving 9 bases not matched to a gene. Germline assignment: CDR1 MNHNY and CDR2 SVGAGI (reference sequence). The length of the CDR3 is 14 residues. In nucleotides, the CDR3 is TGTGCCACCTTCCAACAGGGGAAGAACACTGAAGCTTTCTTT. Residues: CATFQQGKNTEAFF.

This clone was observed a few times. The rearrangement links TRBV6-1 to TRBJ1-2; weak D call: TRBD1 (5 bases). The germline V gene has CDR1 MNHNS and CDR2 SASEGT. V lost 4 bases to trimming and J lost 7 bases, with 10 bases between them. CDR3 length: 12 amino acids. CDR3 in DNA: TGTGCCAGCAGTGTGACAGTGGGTGGCTACACCTTC. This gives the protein CASSVTVGGYTF.

The CDR3 reads CASSFGTGVNYGYTF. The DNA for the CDR3 is TGTGCCAGCAGTTTCGGGACAGGAGTTAACTATGGCTACACCTTC. V is TRBV6-5 and J is TRBJ1-2; 8 bases are a match to TRBD1. The length of the CDR3 is 15 residues. J was trimmed by 1 base and V by 4 bases; bases with no gene match: 5. Germline V CDR1 and CDR2: MNHEY, SVGAGI.

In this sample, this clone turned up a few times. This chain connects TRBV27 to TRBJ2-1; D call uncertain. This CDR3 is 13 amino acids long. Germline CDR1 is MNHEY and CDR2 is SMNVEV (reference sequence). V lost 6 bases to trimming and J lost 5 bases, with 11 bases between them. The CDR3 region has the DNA TGTGCCAGCAGGCTCGGTCGTCACAATGAGCAGTTCTTC. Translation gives CASRLGRHNEQFF.

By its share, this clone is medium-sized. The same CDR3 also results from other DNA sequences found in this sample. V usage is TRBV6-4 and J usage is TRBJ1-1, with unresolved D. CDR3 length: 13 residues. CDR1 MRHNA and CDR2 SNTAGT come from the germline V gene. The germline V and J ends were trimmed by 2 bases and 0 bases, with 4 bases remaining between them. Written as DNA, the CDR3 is TGTGCCAGCAGTGACAGGATGAACACTGAAGCTTTCTTT. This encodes CASSDRMNTEAFF.

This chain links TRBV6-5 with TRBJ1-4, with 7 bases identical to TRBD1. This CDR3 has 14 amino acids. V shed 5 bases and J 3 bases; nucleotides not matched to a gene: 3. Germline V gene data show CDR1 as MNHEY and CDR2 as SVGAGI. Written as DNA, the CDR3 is TGTGCCAGCAGTAAGGGGGCGGCTAATGAAAAACTGTTTTTT. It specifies CASSKGAANEKLFF.

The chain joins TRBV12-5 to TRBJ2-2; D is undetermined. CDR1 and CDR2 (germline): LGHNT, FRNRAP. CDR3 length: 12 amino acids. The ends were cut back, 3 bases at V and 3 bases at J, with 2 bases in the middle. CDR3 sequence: CASGLDTGELFF. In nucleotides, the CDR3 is TGTGCTAGTGGTTTAGACACCGGGGAGCTGTTTTTT.

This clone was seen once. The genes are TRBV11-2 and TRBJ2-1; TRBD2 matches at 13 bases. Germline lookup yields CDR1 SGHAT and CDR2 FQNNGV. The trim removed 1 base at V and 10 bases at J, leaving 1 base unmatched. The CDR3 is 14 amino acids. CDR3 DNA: TGTGCCAGCAGCTTAGGACTAGCGGGAGGCGAGCAGTTCTTC. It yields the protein CASSLGLAGGEQFF.

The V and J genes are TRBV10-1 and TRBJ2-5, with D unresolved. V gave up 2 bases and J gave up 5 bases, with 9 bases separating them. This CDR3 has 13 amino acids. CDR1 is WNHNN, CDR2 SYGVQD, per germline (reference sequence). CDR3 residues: CASSETGWETQYF. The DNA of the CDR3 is TGCGCCAGCAGTGAGACTGGGTGGGAGACCCAGTACTTC.

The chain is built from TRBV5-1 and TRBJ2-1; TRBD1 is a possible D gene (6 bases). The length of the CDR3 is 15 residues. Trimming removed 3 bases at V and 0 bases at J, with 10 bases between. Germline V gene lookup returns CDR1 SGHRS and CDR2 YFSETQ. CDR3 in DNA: TGCGCCAGCAGCTCAGGACAGATCTCCTACAATGAGCAGTTCTTC. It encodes CASSSGQISYNEQFF.

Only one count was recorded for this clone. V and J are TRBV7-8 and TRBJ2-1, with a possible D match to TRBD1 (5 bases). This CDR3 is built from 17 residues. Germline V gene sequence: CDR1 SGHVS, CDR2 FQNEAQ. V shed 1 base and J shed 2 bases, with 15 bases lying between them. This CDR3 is CASSLVQGNQPYNEQFF. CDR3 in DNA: TGTGCCAGCAGCTTAGTCCAGGGCAACCAACCCTACAATGAGCAGTTCTTC.

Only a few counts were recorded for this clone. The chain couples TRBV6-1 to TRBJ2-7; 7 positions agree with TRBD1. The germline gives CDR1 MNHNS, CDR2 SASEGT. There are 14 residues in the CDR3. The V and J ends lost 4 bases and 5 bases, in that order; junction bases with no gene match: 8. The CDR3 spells CASSGWTGADEQYF. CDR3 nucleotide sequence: TGTGCCAGCAGTGGATGGACAGGCGCAGACGAGCAGTACTTC.

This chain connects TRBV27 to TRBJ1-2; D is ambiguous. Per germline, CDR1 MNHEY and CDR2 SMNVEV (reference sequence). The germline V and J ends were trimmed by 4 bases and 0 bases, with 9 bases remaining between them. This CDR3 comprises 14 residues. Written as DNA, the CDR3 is TGTGCCAGCAGTTCGCGGGCTTCTAACTATGGCTACACCTTC. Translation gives CASSSRASNYGYTF.

The CDR3 nucleotides read TGTGCCAGCAGCGCAGGGGGTCCCAACACTGAAGCTTTCTTT. It codes for CASSAGGPNTEAFF. V and J are TRBV11-2 and TRBJ1-1; 7 nucleotides match TRBD1. The junction had 5 bases not matched to a gene; V was cut back by 5 bases and J by 2 bases. CDR1 is SGHAT and CDR2 is FQNNGV in the germline V gene. This CDR3 spans 14 amino acids. Based on the CDR3 plus reference TRBV11-2 and TRBJ1-1, the full variable domain is EAGVAQSPRYKIIEKRQSVAFWCNPISGHATLYWYQQILGQGPKLLIQFQNNGVVDDSQLPKDRFSAERLKGVDSTLKIQPAKLEDSAVYLCASSAGGPNTEAFFGQGTRLTVV.

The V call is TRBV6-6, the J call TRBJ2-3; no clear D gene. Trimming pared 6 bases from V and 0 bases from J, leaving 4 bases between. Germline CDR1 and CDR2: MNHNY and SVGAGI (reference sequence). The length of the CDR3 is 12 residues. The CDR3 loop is CASRGSTDTQYF. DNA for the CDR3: TGTGCCAGCAGAGGTAGCACAGATACGCAGTATTTT.

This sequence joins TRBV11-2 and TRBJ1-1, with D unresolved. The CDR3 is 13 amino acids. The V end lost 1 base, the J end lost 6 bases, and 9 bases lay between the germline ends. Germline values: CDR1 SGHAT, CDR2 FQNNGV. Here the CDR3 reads CASSLGFVAEAFF. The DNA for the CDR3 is TGTGCCAGCAGCTTAGGTTTTGTCGCTGAAGCTTTCTTT.

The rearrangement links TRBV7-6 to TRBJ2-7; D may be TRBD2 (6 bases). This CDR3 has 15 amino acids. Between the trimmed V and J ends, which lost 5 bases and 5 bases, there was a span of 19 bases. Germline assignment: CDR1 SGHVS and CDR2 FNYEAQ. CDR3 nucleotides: TGTGCCAGCAGCCTCACTAGCTTTAGTATCCACGAGCAGTACTTC. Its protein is CASSLTSFSIHEQYF. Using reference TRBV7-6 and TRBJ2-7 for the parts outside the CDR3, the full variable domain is GAGVSQSPRYKVTKRGQDVALRCDPISGHVSLYWYRQALGQGPEFLTYFNYEAQQDKSGLPNDRFSAERPEGSISTLTIQRTEQRDSAMYRCASSLTSFSIHEQYFGPGTRLTVT.

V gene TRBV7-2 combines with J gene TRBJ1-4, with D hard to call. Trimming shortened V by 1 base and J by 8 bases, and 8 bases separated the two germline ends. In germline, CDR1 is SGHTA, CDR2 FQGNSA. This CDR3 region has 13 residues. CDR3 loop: CASSLGGGEKLFF. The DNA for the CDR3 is TGTGCCAGCAGCTTAGGAGGTGGAGAAAAACTGTTTTTT.

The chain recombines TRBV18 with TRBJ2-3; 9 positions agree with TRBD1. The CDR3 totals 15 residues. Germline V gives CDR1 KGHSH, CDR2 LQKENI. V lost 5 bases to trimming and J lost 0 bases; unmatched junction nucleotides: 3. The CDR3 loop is CASSSGTGSTDTQYF. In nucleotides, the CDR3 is TGTGCCAGCTCATCAGGGACAGGGAGCACAGATACGCAGTATTTT.

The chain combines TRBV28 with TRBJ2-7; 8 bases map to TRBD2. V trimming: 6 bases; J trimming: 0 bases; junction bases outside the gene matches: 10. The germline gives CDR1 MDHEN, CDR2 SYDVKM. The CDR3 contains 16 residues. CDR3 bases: TGTGCCAGCAGCCGGAGTAGCGGGATACACTCCTACGAGCAGTACTTC. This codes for CASSRSSGIHSYEQYF.

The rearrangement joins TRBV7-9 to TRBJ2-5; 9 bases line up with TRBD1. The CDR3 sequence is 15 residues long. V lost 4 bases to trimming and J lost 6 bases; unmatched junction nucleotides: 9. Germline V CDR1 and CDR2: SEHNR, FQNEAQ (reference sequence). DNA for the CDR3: TGTGCCAGCAGCTACAATCGACAGGGGGTTAAGACCCAGTACTTC. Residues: CASSYNRQGVKTQYF.

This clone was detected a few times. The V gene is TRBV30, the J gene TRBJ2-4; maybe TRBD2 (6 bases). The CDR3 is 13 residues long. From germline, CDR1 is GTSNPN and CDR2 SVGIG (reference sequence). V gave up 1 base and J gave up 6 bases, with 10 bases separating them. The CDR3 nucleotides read TGTGCCTGGAGTGACTGGAGGGGAAACATTCAGTACTTC. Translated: CAWSDWRGNIQYF. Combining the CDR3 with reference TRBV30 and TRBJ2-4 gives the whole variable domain SQTIHQWPATLVQPVGSPLSLECTVEGTSNPNLYWYRQAAGRGLQLLFYSVGIGQISSEVPQNLSASRPQDRQFILSSKKLLLSDSGFYLCAWSDWRGNIQYFGAGTRLSVL.

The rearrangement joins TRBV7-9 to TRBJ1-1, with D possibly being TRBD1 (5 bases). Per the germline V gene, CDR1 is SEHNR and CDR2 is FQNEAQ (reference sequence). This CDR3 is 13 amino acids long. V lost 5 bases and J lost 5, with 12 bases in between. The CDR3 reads CASSIGGVTEAFF. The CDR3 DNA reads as TGTGCCAGCAGCATCGGGGGGGTGACTGAAGCTTTCTTT.

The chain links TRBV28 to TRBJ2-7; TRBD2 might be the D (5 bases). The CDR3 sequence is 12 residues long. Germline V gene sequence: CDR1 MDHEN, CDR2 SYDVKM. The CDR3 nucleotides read TGTATTAGTCGGGGAATTGGGTACGAGCAGTACTTC. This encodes CISRGIGYEQYF.

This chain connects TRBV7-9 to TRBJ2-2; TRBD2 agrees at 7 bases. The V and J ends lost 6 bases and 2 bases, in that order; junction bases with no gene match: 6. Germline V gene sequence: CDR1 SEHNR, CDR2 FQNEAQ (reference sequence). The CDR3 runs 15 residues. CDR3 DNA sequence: TGTGCCAGCAGAAGCGGGGCCCTTAACACCGGGGAGCTGTTTTTT. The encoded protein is CASRSGALNTGELFF. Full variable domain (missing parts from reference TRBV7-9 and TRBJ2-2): DTGVSQNPRHKITKRGQNVTFRCDPISEHNRLYWYRQTLGQGPEFLTYFQNEAQLEKSRLLSDRFSAERPKGSFSTLEIQRTEQGDSAMYLCASRSGALNTGELFFGEGSRLTVL.

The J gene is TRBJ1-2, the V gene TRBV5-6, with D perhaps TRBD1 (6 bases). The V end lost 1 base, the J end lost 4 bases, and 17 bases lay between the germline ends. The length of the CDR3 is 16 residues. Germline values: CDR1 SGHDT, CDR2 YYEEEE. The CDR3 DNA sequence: TGTGCCAGCAGCTTGTGGGGGGCGAAGTTGTCCTATGGCTACACCTTC. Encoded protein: CASSLWGAKLSYGYTF.

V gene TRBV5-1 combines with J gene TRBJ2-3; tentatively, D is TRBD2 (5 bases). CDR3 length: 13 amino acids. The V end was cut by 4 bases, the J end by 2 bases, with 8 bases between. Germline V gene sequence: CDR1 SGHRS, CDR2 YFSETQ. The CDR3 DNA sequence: TGCGCCAGCAGCGGAGGCCCCACAGATACGCAGTATTTT. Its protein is CASSGGPTDTQYF.